This T cell receptor beta chain was recovered during a study of T cell repertoires in cytomegalovirus infection. As for the study in general: In public TCR beta signatures, there were indications of both CMV infection and matching HLA type.

Findings of the study overall: Predominance within the ex vivo response was attributable to HLA-C-restricted CMV-specific TCR beta clonotypes.

TCRdb reprocessed the reads with MiXCR, giving one entry per CDR3 protein. Of about 310,000 distinct CDR3 sequences in the sample, roughly a tenth were seen once. The V gene's germline CDR1 is MNHEY and CDR2 SVGEGT. The CDR3 length is 16 residues. Trimming removed 3 bases from V and 1 base from J, with 10 bases in between. There are many counts of this clonotype. What it recognizes is unknown. The sequenced sample was PBMCs. The J gene is TRBJ1-6, the V gene TRBV6-2 or TRBV6-3; D is ambiguous. The sequence derives from a human donor in good health (CMV status not recorded). Some clones in this sample may be carry-over from other donors' samples. In DNA, the CDR3 is TGTGCCAGCAGTTATAGGAAGGGTTCCTATAATTCACCCCTCCACTTT. Protein product: CASSYRKGSYNSPLHF.